The 24 T cell receptor delta chains below come from one sample, sequenced in a study of gamma-delta chains in newborns, infants, children (dated by TCRdb to between 2018 and 2020). For sequencing, an Illumina MiSeq was employed. TCRdb called clones anew from the public reads via CATT; matching DNA rows were later pooled. The sample includes roughly 3,000 delta-chain clones, with almost 4% observed a single time. The top ten clones comprise approximately 16% of the sample. The sequenced sample consisted of blood. These TCRs come from a child who was a newborn, infant or young child, either healthy, febrile or measles-vaccinated (not recorded which).

In its sample, this clone was seen a few times. The protein that TCRdb holds for this DNA derives from a much larger clone and differs from the translated DNA at residue 11, which likely indicates a read error; the protein shown here is translated from the DNA. The chain is built from TRDV2 and TRDJ3; 12 nucleotides align to TRDD3. J lost 5 bases, V lost 0 bases, and 4 bases had no gene match. The CDR3 has 18 residues. The germline gives CDR1 GEAIGNYY, CDR2 EKD. CDR3 region: CACDTVLGDTRDTRQMFF. Here the CDR3 DNA reads TGTGCCTGTGACACCGTACTGGGGGATACCCGGGACACCCGACAGATGTTTTTC.

Of note for this clone: One base away lies a much larger clone, so this may be a sequencing read error. This chain links TRDV2 with TRDJ3; D is unresolved. CDR1 and CDR2 from the germline V gene are GEAIGNYY and EKD. The CDR3 length is 19 residues. CDR3 in DNA: TGTGCCTGTGGCACCGTACTGAATAACCCCTCCTGGGACACCCGACAGATGTTTTTC. Translation gives CACGTVLNNPSWDTRQMFF.

Concerning this clone: It differs at one base from a far larger clone, so likely a read error. Other nucleotide sequences from this sample produce the same CDR3. The V call is TRDV2, the J call TRDJ3; TRDD3 might be the D (6 bases). The J gene is absent in TCRdb and was assigned here via DNA matching to germline. This CDR3 is 21 amino acids long. Germline assignment: CDR1 GEAIGNYY and CDR2 EKD. Between the trimmed V and J ends, which lost 0 bases and 0 bases, there was a span of 20 bases. DNA of the CDR3: TGTGCCTGTGACACCCCTGAACTGGGTGCAACAATCTCCTGGGACACCCGACAGATGTTTTTC. Encoded protein: CACDTPELGATISWDTRQMFF.

This clone was observed a handful of times. It differs at one base from a far larger clone, so likely a read error. The genes are TRDV2 and TRDJ2; 13 positions agree with TRDD3. Germline CDR1 and CDR2: GEAIGNYY and EKD. The CDR3 sequence is 19 residues long. V dropped 4 bases and J dropped 0; count of bases not matched to a gene: 10. CDR3 nucleotides: TGTGCCTGTGATCCGGTACTGGGGGATACGCCGGCTTTGACAGCACAACTCTTCTTT. Translated, it gives CACDPVLGDTPALTAQLFF.

A remark on this clone: This may be a read error, as it is one base from a much larger clone. The identical CDR3 is also encoded by other nucleotide sequences in the sample. J is TRDJ3 and V is TRDV2; 12 bases are a match to TRDD3. J gave up 1 base and V 0 bases, and 6 bases lay outside the gene matches. The CDR3 totals 20 residues. The germline gives CDR1 GEAIGNYY, CDR2 EKD. The CDR3 sequence is CACDTVLGDTRSWDTRQMFF. DNA of the CDR3: TGTGCCTGTGACACCGTTCTGGGGGATACGCGTTCCTGGGACACCCGACAGATGTTTTTC.

This clone was seen only a few times. Since a far larger clone is one base different, this is likely a read error. This sample includes further DNA sequences coding for the same CDR3. This sequence joins TRDV2 and TRDJ3; no clear D. The CDR3 sequence is 13 residues long. Germline loops: CDR1 GEAIGNYY, CDR2 EKD. CDR3 coding DNA: TGTGCCTGCGACACCTGGGACACCCGACAGATGTTTTTC. Its translation is CACDTWDTRQMFF.

This clone was detected a few times. This likely traces to a read error, being one base from a far larger clone. This same CDR3 is encoded by further DNA sequences in the sample. V gene TRDV2 combines with J gene TRDJ3, with TRDD3 identical over 7 bases. Germline CDR1 GEAIGNYY, CDR2 EKD. The CDR3 consists of 17 residues. With 3 bases clipped from V and 3 bases from J, the junction kept 7 bases outside the gene matches. CDR3 region: CACDEWDTGWDTRQMFF. For the CDR3, the DNA is TGTGCCTGTGACGAGTGGGATACAGGCTGGGACACCCGACAGATGTTTTTC.

This clone was picked up a small number of times. This DNA's translation and the protein TCRdb lists, from a much larger clone, do not match at residue 7, likely due to a read error; the protein shown is translated from the DNA. V gene TRDV2 combines with J gene TRDJ3, with D uncertain. V lost 2 bases, J lost 0 bases, and 10 bases lay in between. From germline, CDR1 is GEAIGNYY and CDR2 EKD. The CDR3 runs 17 residues. The CDR3 sequence: CACDILRGSWDTRQMFF. CDR3 nucleotide sequence: TGTGCCTGTGACATACTGAGGGGCTCCTGGGACACCCGACAGATGTTTTTC.

This clone came up a few times. TCRdb has a much larger clone's protein, which differs at residue 11 from the translation of this DNA, likely because of a read error; what is shown is the protein translated from the DNA. The chain has TRDV2 and TRDJ3, with 10 bases aligning to TRDD3. Germline V gene sequence: CDR1 GEAIGNYY, CDR2 EKD. J was trimmed by 2 bases and V by 1 base; bases with no gene match: 7. This CDR3 has 19 residues. The CDR3 region is CACDTAGGGYPWDTRQMFF. The CDR3 coding sequence is TGTGCCTGTGACACAGCAGGTGGGGGATACCCCTGGGACACCCGACAGATGTTTTTC.

By sample fraction, this clone is large. This sample also contains other DNA sequences that code for the same CDR3. This chain connects TRDV2 to TRDJ1; 8 bases map to TRDD3. V trimming: 3 bases; J trimming: 4 bases; junction bases outside the gene matches: 6. The CDR3 is made up of 14 amino acids. Germline CDR1 reads GEAIGNYY; CDR2 reads EKD. The CDR3 is CACDVLGALDKLIF. In nucleotides, the CDR3 is TGTGCCTGTGACGTACTGGGGGCTCTCGATAAACTCATCTTT.

Remarks on this clone: A read error likely explains why the TCRdb protein, taken from a much larger clone, differs from this DNA's translation at residue 16; the protein shown is translated from the DNA. The chain employs TRDV2 and TRDJ2; 11 nucleotides line up with TRDD3. Per germline, CDR1 GEAIGNYY and CDR2 EKD. The CDR3 sequence is 19 residues long. The CDR3 DNA reads as TGTGCCTGTGACACCGATTTACTGGGGGATAAATTTTTGACAGCACGACTCTTCTTT. It encodes CACDTDLLGDKFLTARLFF.

A note on this clone: The protein that TCRdb holds for this DNA derives from a much larger clone and differs from the translated DNA at residue 9, which likely indicates a read error; the protein shown here is translated from the DNA. The chain uses TRDV2 and TRDJ2; D possibly corresponds to TRDD3 (6 bases). The germline V gene encodes CDR1 GEAIGNYY and CDR2 EKD. The CDR3 has 14 residues. V shed 0 bases and J shed 7 bases, with 11 bases lying between them. CDR3 loop: CACDTWGEIAQLFF. The CDR3 DNA reads as TGTGCCTGTGACACCTGGGGGGAGATAGCACAACTCTTCTTT.

For this clone: This likely came from a read error, as a far larger clone is one base away. Other nucleotide sequences from this sample produce the same CDR3. This chain joins TRDV2 and TRDJ3; D is possibly TRDD3 (5 bases). Germline V gives CDR1 GEAIGNYY, CDR2 EKD. The CDR3 has 17 amino acids. The DNA of the CDR3 is TGTGCCTGTGACATTCTACTGAGCTCCTGGGACACCCGACAGATGTTCTTC. Translation: CACDILLSSWDTRQMFF.

This clone is large. The identical CDR3 is also encoded by other nucleotide sequences in the sample. The chain employs TRDV2 and TRDJ1; no definite D call. Per the germline V gene, CDR1 is GEAIGNYY and CDR2 is EKD. The CDR3 spans 16 residues. V dropped 0 bases and J dropped 2 bases, with 15 bases sitting between them. In DNA form, the CDR3 reads TGTGCCTGTGACACCTTGGGAGAAGATAATACCGATAAACTCATCTTT. It translates to CACDTLGEDNTDKLIF.

This clone was seen only a few times. It may be a read error: a sequence one base away is much more abundant. Other DNA sequences in the sample encode the same CDR3. The J gene is TRDJ3, the V gene TRDV2, with a weak D call TRDD3 (5 bases). This CDR3 is 19 amino acids long. In germline, CDR1 is GEAIGNYY, CDR2 EKD. V was trimmed by 0 bases and J by 2 bases, leaving 16 bases between them. The CDR3 loop reads CACDTVRGTSTWDTRQMFF. In DNA form, the CDR3 reads TGTGCCTGTGACACCGTCCGGGGAACCTCCACCTGGGACACCCGACAGATGTTTTTC.

To note about this clone: A far larger clone is off by one base, so a read error is likely. The same CDR3 also results from other DNA sequences found in this sample. The CDR3 loop reads CACDTGDTLLTAQLFF. Written as DNA, the CDR3 is TGTGCCTGTGACACCGGGGATACGCTTTTGACAGCACAACTCTTCTTC. The V call is TRDV2, the J call TRDJ2, with 9 bases aligning to TRDD3. Germline V gene sequence: CDR1 GEAIGNYY, CDR2 EKD. The CDR3 loop spans 16 amino acids.

In this sample, this clone turned up a few times. TCRdb's entry gives the protein of a much larger clone, which mismatches this DNA's translation at residue 9, likely from a read error; the protein reported here is translated from the DNA. V is TRDV2 and J is TRDJ1; D gene ambiguous. CDR1 is GEAIGNYY and CDR2 is EKD in the germline V gene. Trimming shortened V by 0 bases and J by 3 bases, and 10 bases separated the two germline ends. The CDR3 loop spans 14 amino acids. In DNA form, the CDR3 reads TGTGCCTGTGACACCGTACTCTACGCCGATAAACTCATCTTT. Translating gives CACDTVLYADKLIF.

In this sample, this clone turned up a few times. TCRdb's protein for this DNA is that of a much larger clone and differs from the translation at residue 10, likely a read error; the protein shown is the DNA translation. V and J are TRDV2 and TRDJ3; 9 nucleotides agree with TRDD3. Germline V lookup: CDR1 GEAIGNYY, CDR2 EKD. This CDR3 has 18 residues. The J segment lost 3 bases and the V segment lost 0 bases, leaving 5 bases of the junction unmatched. The CDR3 bases are TGTGCCTGTGACACCTGGGGGATAAGCGACTGGGACACCCGACAGATGTTTTTC. Protein product: CACDTWGISDWDTRQMFF.

As concerns this clone: This may stem from a read error, because a much larger clone lies one nucleotide away. The chain recombines TRDV2 with TRDJ3; TRDD3 agrees at 9 bases. The J segment lost 0 bases and the V segment lost 0 bases, leaving 11 bases of the junction unmatched. The V gene's germline CDR1 is GEAIGNYY and CDR2 EKD. The CDR3 sequence is 21 residues long. Written as DNA, the CDR3 is TGTGCCTGTGACACCGCTTTACTGGGGGACCTTAGCTCCTGGGACACCCGACAGATGTTTTTC. It encodes CACDTALLGDLSSWDTRQMFF.

This clone has more than one count but fewer than ten. V usage is TRDV2 and J usage is TRDJ3; TRDD3 matches at 7 bases. J was trimmed by 0 bases and V by 3 bases; bases with no gene match: 4. Per the germline V gene, CDR1 is GEAIGNYY and CDR2 is EKD. The CDR3 extends over 17 amino acids. CDR3 sequence: CACDVLGSSWDTRQMFF. DNA for the CDR3: TGTGCCTGTGACGTACTGGGGAGCTCCTGGGACACCCGACAGATGTTTTTC.

A few counts support this clone. One base away lies a much larger clone, so this may be a sequencing read error. The CDR3: CALGELRHWGSSFYTDKLIF. As DNA, the CDR3 is TGTGCTCTTGGGGAATTGCGTCACTGGGGGTCCTCTTTCTACACCGATAAACTCATCTTT. The rearrangement links TRDV1 to TRDJ1, with TRDD3 matching 8 bases. Germline V CDR1 and CDR2: TSWWSYY, QGS. This CDR3 has 20 residues. Unmatched junction bases numbered 17, after V lost 2 bases and J lost 0 bases.

Comment on this clone: The likely explanation is a read error, given a far larger clone one base away. The rearrangement uses TRDV2 and TRDJ3, with 13 bases fitting TRDD3. TCRdb lists no J gene, so it was determined here by aligning the DNA to germline. Germline V lookup: CDR1 GEAIGNYY, CDR2 EKD. CDR3 length: 20 amino acids. CDR3 sequence reads: CACDTYWGIRSSWDTRQMFF. The DNA for the CDR3 is TGTGCCTGTGACACGTACTGGGGGATACGCAGCTCCTGGGACACACGACAGATGTTTTTC.

This clone was seen a handful of times. Given a much more abundant clone one base away, this may be a read error. The V gene call reads TRDV1; no J gene was called; no check of the table's D call, TRDD3, against the DNA was made. The CDR3 runs to 17 residues. Germline V gene sequence: CDR1 TSWWSYY, CDR2 QGS. The CDR3 sequence: CALGERLGPLRADKLIF. In nucleotides, the CDR3 is TGTGCTCTTGGGGAAAGGCTGGGGCCCCTAAGGGCCGATAAGCTCATCTTT.

In its sample, this clone ranks as large. Other DNA sequences in this sample translate to the same CDR3. This chain links TRDV2 with TRDJ1; tentatively, D is TRDD3 (6 bases). Trimming took off 2 bases at V and 0 bases at J, with 6 bases between the two ends. Germline lookup yields CDR1 GEAIGNYY and CDR2 EKD. The CDR3 has 13 residues. As DNA, the CDR3 is TGTGCCTGTGACAACTGGGACACCGATAAACTCATCTTT. Translating it yields CACDNWDTDKLIF.